This is a list of T cell receptor beta chains from one sample in a study of T cells in Graves' hyperthyroidism and ophthalmopathy. TCRdb called the multiplex PCR reads again in MiXCR, with one record for every CDR3 protein. Among about 290,000 distinct CDR3 sequences, 15% to 20% were seen once, and the ten largest hold around 58%. The sample comprised blood. Receptors originate from an older woman with Graves' ophthalmopathy. CDR3s leave out the opening cysteine and the closing phenylalanine or tryptophan. Each record gives: V gene, J gene, CDR3 protein.

v_call: TRBV5-5; j_call: TRBJ2-1; cdr3_aa: ASSLTGDGRSNEQF
v_call: TRBV20-1; j_call: TRBJ2-5; cdr3_aa: SARDHGSRGY
v_call: TRBV7-9; j_call: TRBJ1-2; cdr3_aa: ASSLAGQFYGYT
v_call: TRBV5-6; j_call: TRBJ2-1; cdr3_aa: ASSLAGWAYNEQF
v_call: TRBV12-3/TRBV12-4; j_call: TRBJ1-5; cdr3_aa: ASSSTPGQRVNQPQH
v_call: TRBV28; j_call: TRBJ2-1; cdr3_aa: ASRWDRATNEQF
v_call: TRBV6-1; j_call: TRBJ2-1; cdr3_aa: ASIRSGGMYNEQF
v_call: TRBV11-2; j_call: TRBJ2-2; cdr3_aa: ASSYTGAANTGELF
v_call: TRBV5-1; j_call: TRBJ1-2; cdr3_aa: ASSLQTSAASYGYT
v_call: TRBV29-1; j_call: TRBJ2-2; cdr3_aa: SAQGHTGELF
v_call: TRBV5-4; j_call: TRBJ1-2; cdr3_aa: ASSLERQGASGYT
v_call: TRBV4-3; j_call: TRBJ1-4; cdr3_aa: ASSQGGWRQLF
v_call: TRBV11-3; j_call: TRBJ2-3; cdr3_aa: ASSSGLAGVADTQY
v_call: TRBV28; j_call: TRBJ1-4; cdr3_aa: ASRTRDRAWFGNEKLF
v_call: TRBV5-5; j_call: TRBJ2-2; cdr3_aa: ASTMGGANTGELF
v_call: TRBV12-3/TRBV12-4; j_call: TRBJ2-1; cdr3_aa: ASSQGQGRNEQF
v_call: TRBV20-1; j_call: TRBJ2-3; cdr3_aa: SARDPLAVTDTQY
v_call: TRBV6-2/TRBV6-3; j_call: TRBJ1-1; cdr3_aa: ASSYPWPGTEAF
v_call: TRBV5-1; j_call: TRBJ2-1; cdr3_aa: ASSLGRGLAGGYNEQF
v_call: TRBV7-2; j_call: TRBJ1-2; cdr3_aa: ASSYGTLAGGYT
v_call: TRBV11-2; j_call: TRBJ2-7; cdr3_aa: ASSPNFGSGLYEQY
v_call: TRBV28; j_call: TRBJ2-5; cdr3_aa: ASSPSGRTQETQY
v_call: TRBV10-3; j_call: TRBJ1-2; cdr3_aa: AIRVDRGEGYT
v_call: TRBV28; j_call: TRBJ2-7; cdr3_aa: ASSTSGELSYEQY
v_call: TRBV3-1; j_call: TRBJ2-3; cdr3_aa: ASSQVMNTQY